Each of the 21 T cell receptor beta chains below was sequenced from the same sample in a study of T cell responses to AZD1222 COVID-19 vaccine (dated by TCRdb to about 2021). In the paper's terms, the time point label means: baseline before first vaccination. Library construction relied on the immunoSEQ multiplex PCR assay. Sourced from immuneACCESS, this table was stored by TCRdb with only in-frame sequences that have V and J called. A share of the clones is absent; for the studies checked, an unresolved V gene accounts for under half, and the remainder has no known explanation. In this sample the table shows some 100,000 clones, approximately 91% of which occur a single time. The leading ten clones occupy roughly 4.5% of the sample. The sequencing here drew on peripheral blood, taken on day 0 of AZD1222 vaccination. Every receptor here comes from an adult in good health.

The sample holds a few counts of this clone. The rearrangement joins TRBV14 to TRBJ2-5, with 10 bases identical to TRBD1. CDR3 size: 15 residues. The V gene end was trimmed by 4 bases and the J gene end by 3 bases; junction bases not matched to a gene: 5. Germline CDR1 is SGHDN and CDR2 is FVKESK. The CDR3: CASSLGQGVKETQYF. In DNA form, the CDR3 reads TGTGCCAGCAGCCTCGGACAGGGGGTGAAAGAGACCCAGTACTTC.

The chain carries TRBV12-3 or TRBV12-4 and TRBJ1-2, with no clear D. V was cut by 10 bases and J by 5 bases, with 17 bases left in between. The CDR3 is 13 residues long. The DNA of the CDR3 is TGTGCCAACTCCTTGGTGGGTGGGTATGGCTACACCTTC. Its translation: CANSLVGGYGYTF.

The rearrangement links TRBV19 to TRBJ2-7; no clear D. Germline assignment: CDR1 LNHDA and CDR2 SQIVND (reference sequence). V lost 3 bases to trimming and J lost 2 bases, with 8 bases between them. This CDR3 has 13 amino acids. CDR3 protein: CASSMAETYEQYF. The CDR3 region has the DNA TGTGCCAGTAGTATGGCTGAAACCTACGAGCAGTACTTC. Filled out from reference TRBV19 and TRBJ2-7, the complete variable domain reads DGGITQSPKYLFRKEGQNVTLSCEQNLNHDAMYWYRQDPGQGLRLIYYSQIVNDFQKGDIAEGYSVSREKKESFPLTVTSAQKNPTAFYLCASSMAETYEQYFGPGTRLTVT.

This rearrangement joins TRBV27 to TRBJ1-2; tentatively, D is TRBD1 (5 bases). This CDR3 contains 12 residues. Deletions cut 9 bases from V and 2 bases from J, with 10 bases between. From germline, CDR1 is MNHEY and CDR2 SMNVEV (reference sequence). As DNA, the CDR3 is TGTGCCAGTTGGGACGGAAACTATGGCTACACCTTC. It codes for CASWDGNYGYTF.

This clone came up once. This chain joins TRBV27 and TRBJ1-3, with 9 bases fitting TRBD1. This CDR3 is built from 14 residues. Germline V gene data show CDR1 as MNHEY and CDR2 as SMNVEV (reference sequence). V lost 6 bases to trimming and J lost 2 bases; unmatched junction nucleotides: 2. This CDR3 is CASRRQGAGNTIYF. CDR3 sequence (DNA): TGTGCCAGCAGGAGACAGGGGGCTGGAAACACCATATATTTT.

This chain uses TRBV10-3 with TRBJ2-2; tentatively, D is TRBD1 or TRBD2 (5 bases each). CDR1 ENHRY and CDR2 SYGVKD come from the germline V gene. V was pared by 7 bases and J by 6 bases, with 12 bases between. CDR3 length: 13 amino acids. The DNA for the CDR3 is TGTGCCATCACGGCAGGGAGTGCCGGGGAGCTGTTTTTT. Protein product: CAITAGSAGELFF.

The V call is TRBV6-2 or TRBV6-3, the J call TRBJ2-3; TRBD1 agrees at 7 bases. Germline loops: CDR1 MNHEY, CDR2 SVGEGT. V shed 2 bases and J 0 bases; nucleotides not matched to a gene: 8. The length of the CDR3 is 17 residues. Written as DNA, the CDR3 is TGTGCCAGCAGTTACCGTAGGGGGACAGTCAGCACAGATACGCAGTATTTT. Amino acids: CASSYRRGTVSTDTQYF.

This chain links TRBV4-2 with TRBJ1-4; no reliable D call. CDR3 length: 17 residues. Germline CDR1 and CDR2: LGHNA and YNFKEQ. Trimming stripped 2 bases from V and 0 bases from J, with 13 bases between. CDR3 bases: TGTGCCAGCAGCCAACCAAGGACGGTTACAACTAATGAAAAACTGTTTTTT. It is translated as CASSQPRTVTTNEKLFF.

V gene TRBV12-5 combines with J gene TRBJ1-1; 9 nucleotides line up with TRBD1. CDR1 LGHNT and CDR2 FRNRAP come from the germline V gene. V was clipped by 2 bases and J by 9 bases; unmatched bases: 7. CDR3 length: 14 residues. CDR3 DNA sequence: TGTGCTAGTGGTTTGTGGGGACAGGGACGAAAAGCTTTCTTT. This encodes CASGLWGQGRKAFF. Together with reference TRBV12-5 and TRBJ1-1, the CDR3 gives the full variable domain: DARVTQTPRHKVTEMGQEVTMRCQPILGHNTVFWYRQTMMQGLELLAYFRNRAPLDDSGMPKDRFSAEMPDATLATLKIQPSEPRDSAVYFCASGLWGQGRKAFFGQGTRLTVV.

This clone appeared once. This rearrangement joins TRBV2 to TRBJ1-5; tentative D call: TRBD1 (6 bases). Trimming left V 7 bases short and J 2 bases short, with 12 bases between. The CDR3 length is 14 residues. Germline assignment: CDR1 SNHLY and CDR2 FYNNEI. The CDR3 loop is CASTRHRGNQPQHF. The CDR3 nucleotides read TGTGCCAGCACCAGACACAGGGGCAATCAGCCCCAGCATTTT.

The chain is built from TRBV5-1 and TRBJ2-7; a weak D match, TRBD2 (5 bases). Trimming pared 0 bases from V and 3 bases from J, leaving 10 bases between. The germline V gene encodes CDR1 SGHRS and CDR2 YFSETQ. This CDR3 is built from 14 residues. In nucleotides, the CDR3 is TGCGCCAGCAGCTTGGGGGTCGGAGGCTACGAGCAGTACTTC. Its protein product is CASSLGVGGYEQYF.

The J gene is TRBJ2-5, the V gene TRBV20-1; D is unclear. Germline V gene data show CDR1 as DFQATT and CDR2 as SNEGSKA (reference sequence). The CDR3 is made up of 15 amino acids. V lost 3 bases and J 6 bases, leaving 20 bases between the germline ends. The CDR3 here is CSASPLVRVAKTQYF. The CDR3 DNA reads TGCAGTGCTAGTCCCCTAGTCAGAGTCGCGAAGACCCAGTACTTC.

This CDR3 reads CASSPDRGGNTEAFF. The CDR3 region has the DNA TGTGCCAGCTCACCGGACAGGGGCGGGAACACTGAAGCTTTCTTT. The chain links TRBV18 to TRBJ1-1, with TRBD1 matching 9 bases. V trimming: 3 bases; J trimming: 1 base; junction bases outside the gene matches: 3. The V gene's germline CDR1 is KGHSH and CDR2 LQKENI. This CDR3 is built from 15 residues.

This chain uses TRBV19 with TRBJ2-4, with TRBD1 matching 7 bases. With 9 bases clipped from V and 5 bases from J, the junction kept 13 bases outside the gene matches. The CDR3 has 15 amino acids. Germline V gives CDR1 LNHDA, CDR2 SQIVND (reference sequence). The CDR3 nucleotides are TGTGCCAGACACTATCCGGGACAGCACCAAAACATTCAGTACTTC. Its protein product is CARHYPGQHQNIQYF.

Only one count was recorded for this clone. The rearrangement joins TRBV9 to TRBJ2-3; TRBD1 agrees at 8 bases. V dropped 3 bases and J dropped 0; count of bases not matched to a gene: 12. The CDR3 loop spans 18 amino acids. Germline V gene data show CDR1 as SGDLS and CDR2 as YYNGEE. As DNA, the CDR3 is TGTGCCAGCAGCGCAACCGGGACAGGTCCGACTAGCACAGATACGCAGTATTTT. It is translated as CASSATGTGPTSTDTQYF.

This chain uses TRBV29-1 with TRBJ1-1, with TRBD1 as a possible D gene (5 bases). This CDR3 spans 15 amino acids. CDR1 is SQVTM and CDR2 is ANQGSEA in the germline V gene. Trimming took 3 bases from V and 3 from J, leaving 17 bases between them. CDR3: CSVDIWGRPDTEAFF. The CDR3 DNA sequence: TGCAGCGTTGATATTTGGGGCAGGCCAGACACTGAAGCTTTCTTT.

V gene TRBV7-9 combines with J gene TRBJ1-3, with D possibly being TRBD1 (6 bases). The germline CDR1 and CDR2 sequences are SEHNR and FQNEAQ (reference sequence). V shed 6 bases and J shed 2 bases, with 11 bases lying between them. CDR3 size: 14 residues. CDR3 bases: TGTGCCAGCAGTTTGACAGGAGCTGGAAACACCATATATTTT. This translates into CASSLTGAGNTIYF.

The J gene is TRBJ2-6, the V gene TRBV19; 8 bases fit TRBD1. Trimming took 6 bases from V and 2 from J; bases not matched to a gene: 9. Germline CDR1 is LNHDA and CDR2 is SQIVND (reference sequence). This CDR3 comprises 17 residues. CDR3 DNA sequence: TGTGCCAGTAGCCCCGACAGGGGTATAGCTGGGGCCAACGTCCTGACTTTC. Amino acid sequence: CASSPDRGIAGANVLTF.

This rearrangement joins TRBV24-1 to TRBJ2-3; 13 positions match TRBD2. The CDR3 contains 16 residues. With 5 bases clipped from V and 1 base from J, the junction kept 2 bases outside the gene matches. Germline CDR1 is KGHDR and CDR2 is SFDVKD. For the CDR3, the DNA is TGTGCCACCAGTGGCGGACTAGCGGGGGGCACAGATACGCAGTATTTT. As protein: CATSGGLAGGTDTQYF.

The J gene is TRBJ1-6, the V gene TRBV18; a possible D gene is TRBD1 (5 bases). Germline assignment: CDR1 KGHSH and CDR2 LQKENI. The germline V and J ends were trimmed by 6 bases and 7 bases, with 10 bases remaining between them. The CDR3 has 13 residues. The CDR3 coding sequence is TGTGCCAGCTCGGGGGGGGGAAATTCACCCCTCCACTTT. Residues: CASSGGGNSPLHF.

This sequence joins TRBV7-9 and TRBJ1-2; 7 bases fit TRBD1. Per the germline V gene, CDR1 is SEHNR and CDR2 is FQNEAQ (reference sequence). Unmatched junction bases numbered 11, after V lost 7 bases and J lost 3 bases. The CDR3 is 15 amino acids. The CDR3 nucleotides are TGTGCCAGCACCCACCTTCGACAGGGACACTATGGCTACACCTTC. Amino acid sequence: CASTHLRQGHYGYTF.